This paragraph reports one TCR beta chain. The CDR3 totals 15 residues. With V trimmed by 3 bases and J by 2 bases, 5 bases remained unmatched. The V gene's germline CDR1 is SGHTA and CDR2 FQGNSA. The sample originates from a study of blood T cell repertoires in COVID-19. In the study overall: Sites in the United States, Italy and Spain provided acute and convalescent COVID-19 samples. The cDNA or gDNA used as material had been derived from T cells, B-cell-depleted T cells, or PBMCs.

Per the original methods: Counts of nucleated cells, estimated from reference gene primer amplification, were obtained. The table came from immunoSEQ multiplex PCR; TCRdb's copy has only in-frame clones and leaves some out. V, J and clone size were drawn from that table, and D and trimming were deduced from the DNA. The repertoire holds tens of thousands of clones, about 87% seen once, with 5.8% in the top ten. The chain couples TRBV7-2 to TRBJ2-3; 7 bases match TRBD2. The source is a man aged 45-65 years with active COVID-19. Specimen: peripheral blood. The CDR3 protein is CASSLGGGFTDTQYF. As DNA, the CDR3 is TGTGCCAGCAGCTTGGGCGGGGGATTCACAGATACGCAGTATTTT.